One sample yielded the 29 T cell receptor beta chains listed below, sequenced in a study of blood T cells in healthy people across ages. For the second PCR, which ran for about 6 to 11 cycles, a sample-barcoded 5' primer and a J-beta primer mix were used. MiXCR was run by TCRdb on the 5' RACE reads, yielding one entry per CDR3 protein. Among roughly 500,000 distinct CDR3 sequences listed, around 24% were seen once. The same data also contributed to another study, on T cells of mothers and their children.

The specimen sequenced was blood. All receptors derive from a boy between 10 and 17 years old in good health.

There are a few counts of this clonotype. This chain joins TRBV7-2 and TRBJ2-1; 10 positions match TRBD2. This CDR3 has 22 amino acids. V was clipped by 1 base and J by 8 bases; unmatched bases: 26. Looked up from germline, CDR1 is SGHTA and CDR2 is FQGNSA. The CDR3 is CASSLGPFSGGTLSFLSDEQFF. DNA of the CDR3: TGTGCCAGCAGCTTAGGCCCCTTTAGCGGGGGGACGCTCAGTTTTCTTTCCGATGAGCAGTTCTTC. Supplemented by reference TRBV7-2 and TRBJ2-1, the full variable domain reads GAGVSQSPSNKVTEKGKDVELRCDPISGHTALYWYRQSLGQGLEFLIYFQGNSAPDKSGLPSDRFSAERTGGSVSTLTIQRTQQEDSAVYLCASSLGPFSGGTLSFLSDEQFFGPGTRLTVL.

The chain couples TRBV21-1 to TRBJ1-6. TRBV21-1 is shown as a pseudogene. This CDR3 has 14 amino acids. The CDR3 region has the DNA TGTGCCAGCATCAAGGGCTCCTGTCATTCACCCCTCCACTTT. Translated: CASIKGSCHSPLHF.

At least ten counts were recorded for this clonotype. The chain carries TRBV7-8 and TRBJ2-1; D call uncertain. Per germline, CDR1 SGHVS and CDR2 FQNEAQ. The CDR3 contains 13 residues. V lost 5 bases and J lost 6, with 11 bases in between. The CDR3 DNA reads as TGTGCCAGCAGCGTACGCACTATCAATGAGCAGTTCTTC. Its protein product is CASSVRTINEQFF.

The chain couples TRBV3-1 to TRBJ2-5; D possibly corresponds to TRBD1 (5 bases). The DNA end is a closer match to TRBJ2-7, so the J assignment may be wrong. CDR1 and CDR2 from the germline V gene are LGHDT and YNNKEL (reference sequence). The CDR3 sequence is 15 residues long. CDR3 in amino acids: CASSQGKDKDYEQYF. The CDR3 DNA sequence: TGTGCCAGCAGCCAAGGGAAGGACAAGGACTACGAGCAGTACTTC.

This clonotype was seen a few times. The chain recombines TRBV29-1 with TRBJ2-5; D is possibly TRBD2 (6 bases). The J call is uncertain, as TRBJ2-7 better fits the DNA end. Germline loops: CDR1 SQVTM, CDR2 ANQGSEA. This CDR3 is 12 amino acids long. The CDR3 loop reads CSVETSNYEQYF. CDR3 coding DNA: TGCAGCGTTGAAACTAGCAACTACGAGCAGTACTTC.

The chain carries TRBV29-1 and TRBJ1-3, with D unresolved. V lost 5 bases, J lost 4 bases, and 9 bases lay in between. CDR3 length equals 12 residues. Germline loops: CDR1 SQVTM, CDR2 ANQGSEA. CDR3 amino acids: CSVWGSGNTIYF. The CDR3 bases are TGCAGCGTTTGGGGATCCGGAAACACCATATATTTT.

This clonotype was detected a few times. This chain joins TRBV4-3 and TRBJ2-1, with 11 positions matching TRBD2. The CDR3 is made up of 16 amino acids. The V and J ends lost 1 base and 6 bases, in that order; junction bases with no gene match: 5. The germline CDR1 and CDR2 sequences are LGHNA and YSLEER. This CDR3 reads CASSQGQLAGVNEQFF. The DNA for the CDR3 is TGCGCCAGCAGCCAAGGTCAACTAGCGGGAGTCAATGAGCAGTTCTTC.

This clonotype was found a few times. The V gene is TRBV4-1, the J gene TRBJ2-1; 8 nucleotides line up with TRBD1. Germline V lookup: CDR1 MGHRA, CDR2 YSYEKL. This CDR3 is built from 16 residues. J was trimmed by 2 bases and V by 6 bases; bases with no gene match: 9. CDR3 region: CASRIEGQGPYNEQFF. CDR3 nucleotides: TGCGCCAGCAGGATTGAAGGACAGGGCCCCTACAATGAGCAGTTCTTC.

Notes on this clonotype: At one boundary the junction diverges from the germline segment, which might be a read error. The rearrangement uses TRBV7-2 and TRBJ2-7; no clear D. The CDR3 sequence is 16 residues long. CDR1 is SGHTA, CDR2 FQGNSA, per germline. CDR3 protein: CASSLEVPTWTYERYF. The CDR3, as DNA: TGTGCCAGCAGCTTAGAAGTTCCAACCTGGACCTACGAGCGGTACTTC.

This clonotype was picked up a small number of times. The rearrangement joins TRBV3-1 to TRBJ2-4; possibly TRBD1 or TRBD2 for D (6 bases each). V lost 3 bases to trimming and J lost 7 bases, with 22 bases between them. Germline lookup yields CDR1 LGHDT and CDR2 YNNKEL (reference sequence). The CDR3 contains 17 residues. The CDR3: CASSQRQPSGARNIQYF. As DNA, the CDR3 is TGTGCCAGCAGCCAGAGACAACCCTCGGGGGCTCGGAACATTCAGTACTTC.

The chain recombines TRBV21-1 with TRBJ1-5. TRBV21-1 is shown as a pseudogene. The CDR3 is made up of 15 amino acids. The CDR3 protein is CASYPSPQSNQPQHF. DNA of the CDR3: TGTGCCAGCTACCCTTCTCCACAGAGCAATCAGCCCCAGCATTTT.

This clonotype was recorded a few times. The rearrangement links TRBV3-1 to TRBJ2-7; 8 nucleotides agree with TRBD1. The CDR3 spans 15 residues. CDR1 LGHDT and CDR2 YNNKEL come from the germline V gene (reference sequence). Germline trimming cut 4 bases from V and 0 bases from J; bases unmatched to any gene: 5. The CDR3 nucleotides are TGTGCCAGCAGCCGAGGGACAGGCCTCTCCTACGAGCAGTACTTC. Translation gives CASSRGTGLSYEQYF.

The gene calls are TRBV28 and TRBJ2-5; D is undetermined. The CDR3 sequence is 17 residues long. Looked up from germline, CDR1 is MDHEN and CDR2 is SYDVKM. The V gene lost 5 bases and the J gene lost 2 bases, with 21 bases spanning the gap. CDR3 residues: CASSPLSGEVFQETQYF. The CDR3 DNA reads as TGTGCCAGCAGTCCGTTGTCCGGAGAAGTTTTTCAAGAGACCCAGTACTTC.

This clonotype was counted a few times. This chain joins TRBV7-6 and TRBJ2-5; TRBD1 matches 8 bases. Germline CDR1 reads SGHVS; CDR2 reads FNYEAQ. This CDR3 contains 15 residues. The trim removed 3 bases at V and 3 bases at J, leaving 6 bases unmatched. In nucleotides, the CDR3 is TGTGCCAGCAGCTTTATTTACAGGGGGGAAGAGACCCAGTACTTC. Its protein is CASSFIYRGEETQYF.

This chain links TRBV19 with TRBJ2-1, with a possible D match to TRBD1 (6 bases). CDR1 and CDR2 (germline): LNHDA, SQIVND (reference sequence). The V end was cut by 3 bases, the J end by 3 bases, with 9 bases between. This CDR3 contains 14 residues. CDR3 region: CASSIQGHYNEQFF. CDR3 sequence (DNA): TGTGCCAGTAGTATCCAGGGGCACTACAATGAGCAGTTCTTC.

This clonotype was seen repeatedly, ten times or more. This sequence joins TRBV7-9 and TRBJ2-2; 9 bases agree with TRBD1. Germline CDR1 reads SEHNR; CDR2 reads FQNEAQ (reference sequence). This CDR3 is built from 15 residues. Germline trimming cut 5 bases from V and 3 bases from J; bases unmatched to any gene: 4. Here the CDR3 reads CASSPGQGDTGELFF. The CDR3 DNA reads as TGTGCCAGCAGCCCGGGACAGGGCGACACCGGGGAGCTGTTTTTT.

The chain couples TRBV7-9 to TRBJ2-3; D perhaps matches TRBD1 (7 bases). The germline V and J ends were trimmed by 5 bases and 5 bases, with 17 bases remaining between them. The CDR3 has 15 amino acids. The germline gives CDR1 SEHNR, CDR2 FQNEAQ (reference sequence). The CDR3 loop reads CASSETGRSGDTQYF. The DNA of the CDR3 is TGTGCCAGCAGCGAGACAGGGAGGTCTGGAGATACGCAGTATTTT.

The chain combines TRBV4-3 with TRBJ2-1, with 10 bases lining up with TRBD2. Germline loops: CDR1 LGHNA, CDR2 YSLEER. CDR3 length: 22 amino acids. V shed 0 bases, J shed 0 bases, and the junction held 17 bases outside the gene matches. CDR3 protein: CASSQERLIAGGPRSSYNEQFF. The CDR3 DNA follows: TGCGCCAGCAGCCAAGAGCGGTTAATAGCGGGGGGTCCTCGAAGCTCCTACAATGAGCAGTTCTTC.

V and J are TRBV7-6 and TRBJ2-1; 7 nucleotides match TRBD1. Unmatched junction bases numbered 6, after V lost 5 bases and J lost 5 bases. The CDR3 runs 14 residues. Germline V lookup: CDR1 SGHVS, CDR2 FNYEAQ. The CDR3 sequence is CASSNRQGNNEQFF. The CDR3 coding sequence is TGTGCCAGCAGCAATCGACAGGGTAACAATGAGCAGTTCTTC.

CDR3 amino acids: CATSRLAGNEQFF. The CDR3 DNA is TGTGCCACCAGTCGACTAGCGGGAAATGAGCAGTTCTTC. This chain links TRBV24-1 with TRBJ2-1; 11 nucleotides line up with TRBD2. With V trimmed by 6 bases and J by 7 bases, 1 base remained unmatched. Per germline, CDR1 KGHDR and CDR2 SFDVKD. The CDR3 totals 13 residues.

This clonotype was recorded at least ten times. The chain is built from TRBV11-3 and TRBJ2-5, with D possibly being TRBD2 (6 bases). This CDR3 is built from 13 residues. The V gene's germline CDR1 is SGHNT and CDR2 YENEEA. The V end lost 5 bases, the J end lost 5 bases, and 12 bases lay between the germline ends. The CDR3 spells CASSGGGHETQYF. The CDR3 region has the DNA TGTGCCAGCAGCGGTGGAGGGCACGAGACCCAGTACTTC.

This clonotype was seen a few times. The chain is built from TRBV10-2 and TRBJ1-5; D ambiguous. Germline CDR1 and CDR2: WSHSY and SAAADI. There are 14 residues in the CDR3. The V end lost 4 bases, the J end lost 2 bases, and 9 bases lay between the germline ends. CDR3 in amino acids: CASSGVFGNQPQHF. The CDR3 coding sequence is TGCGCCAGCAGTGGAGTCTTTGGCAATCAGCCCCAGCATTTT.

This clonotype has at least ten counts. V usage is TRBV5-1 and J usage is TRBJ1-6, with D perhaps TRBD1 (5 bases). Between the trimmed V and J ends, which lost 4 bases and 6 bases, there was a span of 14 bases. Germline CDR1 and CDR2: SGHRS and YFSETQ. This CDR3 has 15 amino acids. As DNA, the CDR3 is TGCGCCAGCAGCCTTCGACAGAGGGTTAATTCACCCCTCCACTTT. Translation: CASSLRQRVNSPLHF.

The CDR3 sequence: CASSQGRGVGELFF. CDR3 sequence (DNA): TGCGCCAGCAGCCAAGGCAGGGGCGTCGGGGAGCTGTTTTTT. The chain is built from TRBV4-3 and TRBJ2-2; a weak D match, TRBD1 (6 bases). With 1 base removed from V and 7 bases from J, the gap between germline ends came to 10 bases. The CDR3 spans 14 residues. CDR1 is LGHNA and CDR2 is YSLEER in the germline V gene.

The rearrangement links TRBV7-8 to TRBJ2-1; 14 positions match TRBD2. The V segment lost 1 base and the J segment 7 bases; nucleotides outside the gene matches: 6. Per the germline V gene, CDR1 is SGHVS and CDR2 is FQNEAQ. The CDR3 is made up of 17 amino acids. The DNA for the CDR3 is TGTGCCAGCAGCTTAGTTGAGACTAGCGGGGGGGGTAATGAGCAGTTCTTC. The encoded protein is CASSLVETSGGGNEQFF.

The genes are TRBV4-3 and TRBJ2-6; 8 bases line up with TRBD2. The germline V gene encodes CDR1 LGHNA and CDR2 YSLEER. CDR3 length: 18 amino acids. The trim removed 4 bases at V and 1 base at J, leaving 9 bases unmatched. DNA for the CDR3: TGCGCCAGCAGCCCCCAAGCGGGGGAAAGGTCTGGGGCCAACGTCCTGACTTTC. It is translated as CASSPQAGERSGANVLTF.

This clonotype was counted a few times. The chain uses TRBV6-5 and TRBJ2-2, with 9 bases matching TRBD2. CDR3 length: 15 amino acids. The V and J ends lost 0 bases and 5 bases, in that order; junction bases with no gene match: 1. CDR1 and CDR2 from the germline V gene are MNHEY and SVGAGI. In DNA, the CDR3 is TGTGCCAGCAGTTACTCGACTAGCGGTACCGGGGAGCTGTTTTTT. Its protein is CASSYSTSGTGELFF.

V gene TRBV3-1 combines with J gene TRBJ1-2; D perhaps matches TRBD1 (5 bases). The CDR3 totals 15 residues. Germline V gene data show CDR1 as LGHDT and CDR2 as YNNKEL (reference sequence). The ends were cut back, 7 bases at V and 2 bases at J, with 17 bases in the middle. CDR3 sequence reads: CASTSQGMANYGYTF. Written as DNA, the CDR3 is TGTGCCAGCACCTCCCAGGGTATGGCGAACTATGGCTACACCTTC.

The chain is built from TRBV5-4 and TRBJ2-1; D ambiguous. The CDR3 is 13 residues long. Germline values: CDR1 SGHNT, CDR2 YYREEE (reference sequence). V gave up 4 bases and J gave up 8 bases, with 13 bases separating them. CDR3 nucleotides: TGTGCCAGCAGCATCGGCTGGGCTGATGAGCAGTTCTTC. Its protein is CASSIGWADEQFF.